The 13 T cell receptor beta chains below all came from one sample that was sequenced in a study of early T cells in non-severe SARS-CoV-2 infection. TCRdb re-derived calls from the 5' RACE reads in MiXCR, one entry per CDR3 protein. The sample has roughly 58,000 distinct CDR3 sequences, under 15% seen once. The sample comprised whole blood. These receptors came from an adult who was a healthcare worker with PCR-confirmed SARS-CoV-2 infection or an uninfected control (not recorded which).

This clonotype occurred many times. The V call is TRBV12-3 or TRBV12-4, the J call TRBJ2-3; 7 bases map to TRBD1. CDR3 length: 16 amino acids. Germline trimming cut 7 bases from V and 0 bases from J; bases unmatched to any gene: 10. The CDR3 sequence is CASNDPRQGSTDTQYF. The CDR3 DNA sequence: TGTGCCAGCAACGATCCCCGACAGGGTAGCACAGATACGCAGTATTTT.

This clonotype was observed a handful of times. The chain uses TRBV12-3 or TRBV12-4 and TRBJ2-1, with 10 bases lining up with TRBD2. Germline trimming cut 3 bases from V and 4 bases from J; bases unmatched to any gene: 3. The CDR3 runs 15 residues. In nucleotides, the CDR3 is TGTGCCAGCAGTTTGGCTAGCGGGGGATACAATGAGCAGTTCTTC. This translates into CASSLASGGYNEQFF.

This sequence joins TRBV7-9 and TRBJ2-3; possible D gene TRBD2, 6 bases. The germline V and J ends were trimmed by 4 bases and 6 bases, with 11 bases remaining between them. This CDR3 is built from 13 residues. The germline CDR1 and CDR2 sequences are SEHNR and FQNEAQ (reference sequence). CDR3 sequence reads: CASSWPGGDTQYF. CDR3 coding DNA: TGTGCCAGCAGCTGGCCCGGAGGGGATACGCAGTATTTT.

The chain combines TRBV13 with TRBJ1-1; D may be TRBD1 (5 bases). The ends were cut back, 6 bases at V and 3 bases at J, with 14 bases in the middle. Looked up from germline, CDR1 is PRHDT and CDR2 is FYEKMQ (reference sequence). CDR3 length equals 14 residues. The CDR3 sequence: CASRQGKMDTEAFF. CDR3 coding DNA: TGTGCCAGCAGGCAGGGAAAGATGGACACTGAAGCTTTCTTT.

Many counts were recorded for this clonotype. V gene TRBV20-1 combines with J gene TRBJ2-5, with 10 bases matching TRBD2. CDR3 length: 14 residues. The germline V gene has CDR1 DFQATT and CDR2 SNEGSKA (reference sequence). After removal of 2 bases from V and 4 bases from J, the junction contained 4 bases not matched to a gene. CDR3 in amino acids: CSARSVAGGETQYF. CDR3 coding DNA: TGCAGTGCTAGATCGGTAGCGGGGGGAGAGACCCAGTACTTC.

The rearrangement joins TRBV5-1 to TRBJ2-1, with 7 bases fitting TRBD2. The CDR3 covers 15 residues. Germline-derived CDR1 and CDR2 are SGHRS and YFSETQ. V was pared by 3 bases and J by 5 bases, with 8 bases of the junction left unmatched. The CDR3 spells CASSWAGDRNNEQFF. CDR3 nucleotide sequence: TGCGCCAGCAGCTGGGCGGGGGACCGAAACAATGAGCAGTTCTTC.

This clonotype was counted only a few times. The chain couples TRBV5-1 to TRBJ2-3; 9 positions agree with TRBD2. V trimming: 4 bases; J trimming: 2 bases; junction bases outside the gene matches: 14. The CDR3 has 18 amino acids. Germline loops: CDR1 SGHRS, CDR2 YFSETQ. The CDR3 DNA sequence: TGCGCCAGCAGCCCCCGACTTCGTAGCGGGGGTACCACAGATACGCAGTATTTT. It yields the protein CASSPRLRSGGTTDTQYF. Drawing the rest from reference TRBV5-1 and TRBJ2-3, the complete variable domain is KAGVTQTPRYLIKTRGQQVTLSCSPISGHRSVSWYQQTPGQGLQFLFEYFSETQRNKGNFPGRFSGRQFSNSRSEMNVSTLELGDSALYLCASSPRLRSGGTTDTQYFGPGTRLTVL.

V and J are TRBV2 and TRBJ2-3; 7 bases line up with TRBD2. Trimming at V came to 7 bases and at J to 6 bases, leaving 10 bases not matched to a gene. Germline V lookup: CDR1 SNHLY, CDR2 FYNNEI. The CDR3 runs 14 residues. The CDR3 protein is CASKETSKGDTQYF. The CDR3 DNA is TGTGCCAGCAAAGAGACTAGCAAGGGGGATACGCAGTATTTT.

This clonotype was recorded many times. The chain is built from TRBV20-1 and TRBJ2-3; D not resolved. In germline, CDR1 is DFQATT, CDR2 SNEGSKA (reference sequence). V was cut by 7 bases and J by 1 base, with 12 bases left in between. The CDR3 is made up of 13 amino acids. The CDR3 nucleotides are TGCAGTGTCGTGCCTGGCGGCACAGATACGCAGTATTTT. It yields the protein CSVVPGGTDTQYF.

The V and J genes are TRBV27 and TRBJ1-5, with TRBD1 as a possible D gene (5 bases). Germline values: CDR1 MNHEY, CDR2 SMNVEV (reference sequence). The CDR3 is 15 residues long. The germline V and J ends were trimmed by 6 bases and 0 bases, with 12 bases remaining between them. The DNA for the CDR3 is TGTGCCAGCAGGCCCGACAGTTATAGCAATCAGCCCCAGCATTTT. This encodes CASRPDSYSNQPQHF.

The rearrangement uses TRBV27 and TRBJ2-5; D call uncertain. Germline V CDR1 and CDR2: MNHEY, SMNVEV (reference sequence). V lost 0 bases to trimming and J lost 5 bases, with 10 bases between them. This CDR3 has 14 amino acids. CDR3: CASSLSGIRETQYF. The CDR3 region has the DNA TGTGCCAGCAGTTTATCGGGGATCAGGGAGACCCAGTACTTC.

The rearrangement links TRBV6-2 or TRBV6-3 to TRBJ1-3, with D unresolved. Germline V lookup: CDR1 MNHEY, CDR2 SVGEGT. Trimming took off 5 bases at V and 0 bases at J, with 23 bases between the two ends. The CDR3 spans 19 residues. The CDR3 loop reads CASSQTKSNILVSGNTIYF. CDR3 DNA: TGTGCCAGCAGTCAAACGAAATCGAACATTCTGGTCTCTGGAAACACCATATATTTT.

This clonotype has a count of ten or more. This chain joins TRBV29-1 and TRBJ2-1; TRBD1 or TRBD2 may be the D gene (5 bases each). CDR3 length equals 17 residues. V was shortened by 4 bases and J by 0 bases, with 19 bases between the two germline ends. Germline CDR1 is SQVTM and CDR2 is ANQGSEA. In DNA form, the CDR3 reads TGCAGCGTTGGGGGACCGGTTGGGGTCATCTCCTACAATGAGCAGTTCTTC. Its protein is CSVGGPVGVISYNEQFF.